The next 29 T cell receptor beta chains were all read from a single sample in a study of T cell responses to AZD1222 COVID-19 vaccine. Generated by immunoSEQ multiplex PCR, the TCRdb table keeps only in-frame clones and is missing some. The repertoire holds roughly 180,000 clones, with more than 85% as singletons. This material consisted of peripheral blood, taken 28 days after the second AZD1222 dose. The receptors derive from an adult who received the AZD1222 COVID-19 vaccine.

This clone was detected only once. The V and J genes are TRBV4-3 and TRBJ1-6; D not certain. The ends were cut back, 0 bases at V and 1 base at J, with 10 bases in the middle. CDR1 is LGHNA and CDR2 is YSLEER in the germline V gene. This CDR3 has 17 amino acids. DNA for the CDR3: TGCGCCAGCAGCCAAGATCAGCTCGGTTCCTATAATTCACCCCTCCACTTT. Amino acids: CASSQDQLGSYNSPLHF.

V is TRBV2 and J is TRBJ2-7; 8 bases agree with TRBD2. The CDR3 is 16 residues long. J gave up 2 bases and V 6 bases, and 12 bases lay outside the gene matches. CDR1 is SNHLY and CDR2 is FYNNEI in the germline V gene. The CDR3 loop reads CASRSLSGAGPYEQYF. In DNA, the CDR3 is TGTGCCAGCAGGAGCCTTAGCGGGGCCGGACCCTACGAGCAGTACTTC.

A single count supports this clone. The chain employs TRBV2 and TRBJ1-5; 8 positions match TRBD1. CDR3 length: 15 residues. V lost 5 bases to trimming and J lost 2 bases; unmatched junction nucleotides: 5. Germline CDR1 SNHLY, CDR2 FYNNEI. The CDR3 nucleotides are TGTGCCAGCAGTCGACAGGGGAGAGGCAATCAGCCCCAGCATTTT. Protein product: CASSRQGRGNQPQHF.

The J gene is TRBJ1-3, the V gene TRBV10-3, with D tentatively TRBD1 (6 bases). V lost 7 bases and J 3 bases, leaving 22 bases between the germline ends. Germline V lookup: CDR1 ENHRY, CDR2 SYGVKD. The CDR3 contains 17 residues. CDR3 sequence (DNA): TGTGCCATCACCGGGGACCAGGGGAGTATGGTTGGAAACACCATATATTTT. Encoded protein: CAITGDQGSMVGNTIYF.

V and J are TRBV6-2 or TRBV6-3 and TRBJ1-5; possible D gene TRBD1, 6 bases. CDR1 is MNHEY, CDR2 SVGEGT, per germline. Trimming left V 3 bases short and J 7 bases short, with 16 bases between. There are 15 residues in the CDR3. The CDR3 DNA reads as TGTGCCAGCAGTTATTCGGGGGGGCGAGGGCAGCCCCAGCATTTT. It specifies CASSYSGGRGQPQHF.

This chain uses TRBV6-2 or TRBV6-3 with TRBJ1-5; TRBD1 matches at 8 bases. The V segment lost 1 base and the J segment 2 bases; nucleotides outside the gene matches: 7. Germline V gives CDR1 MNHEY, CDR2 SVGEGT. The CDR3 extends over 17 amino acids. The CDR3 DNA is TGTGCCAGCAGTTACTTATACAGGGGGGCCCGCAATCAGCCCCAGCATTTT. Its protein product is CASSYLYRGARNQPQHF.

Of note for this clone: An end of the junction does not agree with germline; a read error may underlie this. The V call is TRBV7-2, the J call TRBJ2-2; 10 positions match TRBD2. CDR3 length equals 15 residues. Germline V gene data show CDR1 as SGHTA and CDR2 as FQGNSA. CDR3 coding DNA: TGTGCCAGCAGCCTAGCGGGGGCCGTCACCGGGGAGCTGTTTTTT. The encoded protein is CASSLAGAVTGELFF. The full variable domain, completed using reference TRBV7-2 and TRBJ2-2, is GAGVSQSPSNKVTEKGKDVELRCDPISGHTALYWYRQSLGQGLEFLIYFQGNSAPDKSGLPSDRFSAERTGGSVSTLTIQRTQQEDSAVYLCASSLAGAVTGELFFGEGSRLTVL.

The chain recombines TRBV19 with TRBJ2-5; 7 bases match TRBD2. V dropped 6 bases and J dropped 4; count of bases not matched to a gene: 8. The CDR3 length is 14 residues. Germline CDR1 reads LNHDA; CDR2 reads SQIVND (reference sequence). CDR3 in DNA: TGTGCCAGTAGGGGGCGGGAGCCCCGAGAGACCCAGTACTTC. This translates into CASRGREPRETQYF. Combining the CDR3 with reference TRBV19 and TRBJ2-5 gives the whole variable domain DGGITQSPKYLFRKEGQNVTLSCEQNLNHDAMYWYRQDPGQGLRLIYYSQIVNDFQKGDIAEGYSVSREKKESFPLTVTSAQKNPTAFYLCASRGREPRETQYFGPGTRLLVL.

The genes are TRBV27 and TRBJ2-7, with 9 bases aligning to TRBD2. The V gene's germline CDR1 is MNHEY and CDR2 SMNVEV (reference sequence). V trimming: 8 bases; J trimming: 3 bases; junction bases outside the gene matches: 8. This CDR3 has 14 residues. The CDR3 here is CASWRGGGFYEQYF. The CDR3 DNA sequence: TGTGCCAGCTGGCGGGGGGGCGGTTTCTACGAGCAGTACTTC.

The chain combines TRBV4-2 with TRBJ2-2; tentative D call: TRBD1 (5 bases). V lost 1 base and J lost 1, with 10 bases in between. CDR1 and CDR2 from the germline V gene are LGHNA and YNFKEQ. The CDR3 runs to 16 residues. In nucleotides, the CDR3 is TGTGCCAGCAGCCAAGTTACAGGACGGAACACCGGGGAGCTGTTTTTT. Translating it yields CASSQVTGRNTGELFF.

The gene calls are TRBV7-9 and TRBJ2-5; D unclear. Between the trimmed V and J ends, which lost 5 bases and 5 bases, there was a span of 6 bases. Germline V CDR1 and CDR2: SEHNR, FQNEAQ (reference sequence). The CDR3 is made up of 11 amino acids. CDR3 DNA sequence: TGTGCCAGCAGCCACGGGGAGACCCAGTACTTC. It encodes CASSHGETQYF. Together with reference TRBV7-9 and TRBJ2-5, the CDR3 gives the full variable domain: DTGVSQNPRHKITKRGQNVTFRCDPISEHNRLYWYRQTLGQGPEFLTYFQNEAQLEKSRLLSDRFSAERPKGSFSTLEIQRTEQGDSAMYLCASSHGETQYFGPGTRLLVL.

V usage is TRBV27 and J usage is TRBJ1-2; perhaps TRBD1 as D (6 bases). Germline V gives CDR1 MNHEY, CDR2 SMNVEV (reference sequence). The V end was cut by 1 base, the J end by 8 bases, with 17 bases between. This CDR3 is built from 15 residues. The CDR3 DNA reads TGTGCCAGCAGTTTATTCCAGGGGACCTCTTCGGGCTACACCTTC. It encodes CASSLFQGTSSGYTF.

The chain has TRBV12-3 or TRBV12-4 and TRBJ2-1; the D is unclear. The CDR3 is 11 residues long. The V gene lost 3 bases and the J gene lost 11 bases, with 8 bases spanning the gap. The CDR3 protein is CASSFAGKQFF. DNA for the CDR3: TGTGCCAGCAGTTTTGCTGGAAAGCAGTTCTTC.

The V and J genes are TRBV4-2 and TRBJ2-3; perhaps TRBD1 as D (6 bases). Trimming took 1 base from V and 0 from J, leaving 8 bases between them. The germline gives CDR1 LGHNA, CDR2 YNFKEQ. The CDR3 contains 15 residues. This CDR3 is CASSQGDTSTDTQYF. The CDR3 DNA sequence: TGTGCCAGCAGCCAAGGGGACACGAGCACAGATACGCAGTATTTT.

The chain recombines TRBV11-2 with TRBJ1-4; 8 bases map to TRBD1. With V trimmed by 3 bases and J by 8 bases, 8 bases remained unmatched. The CDR3 sequence is 15 residues long. CDR1 and CDR2 from the germline V gene are SGHAT and FQNNGV. The CDR3 loop reads CASSFSGGDGEKLFF. Written as DNA, the CDR3 is TGTGCCAGCAGCTTCTCAGGGGGCGACGGGGAAAAACTGTTTTTT.

The chain couples TRBV7-2 to TRBJ2-7; D unclear. The V and J ends lost 2 bases and 3 bases respectively, with 8 bases between them. This CDR3 region has 13 residues. The germline gives CDR1 SGHTA, CDR2 FQGNSA. The CDR3 protein is CASSLRRNYEQYF. The CDR3 DNA is TGTGCCAGCAGCTTACGACGGAACTACGAGCAGTACTTC.

In DNA form, the CDR3 reads TGTGCCAGCAGCTTAGTGCGGAACACAGATACGCAGTATTTT. Amino acid sequence: CASSLVRNTDTQYF. This rearrangement joins TRBV7-9 to TRBJ2-3; D remains unclear. The V gene lost 1 base and the J gene lost 2 bases, with 7 bases spanning the gap. The V gene's germline CDR1 is SEHNR and CDR2 FQNEAQ (reference sequence). The CDR3 has 14 amino acids. Using reference TRBV7-9 and TRBJ2-3 for the parts outside the CDR3, the full variable domain is DTGVSQNPRHKITKRGQNVTFRCDPISEHNRLYWYRQTLGQGPEFLTYFQNEAQLEKSRLLSDRFSAERPKGSFSTLEIQRTEQGDSAMYLCASSLVRNTDTQYFGPGTRLTVL.

Worth noting for this clone: One end of the junction is discordant with germline, which a read error may explain. This chain uses TRBV7-9 with TRBJ2-5; 7 bases are shared with TRBD2. The CDR3 is made up of 13 amino acids. Germline V gives CDR1 SEHNR, CDR2 FQNEAQ (reference sequence). The CDR3 loop reads CASSLGGTTLPNF. As DNA, the CDR3 is TGTGCCAGCAGCCTCGGGGGGACTACCCTACCGAACTTC.

The chain employs TRBV5-1 and TRBJ1-2, with 8 positions matching TRBD1. CDR3 length: 15 amino acids. Per the germline V gene, CDR1 is SGHRS and CDR2 is YFSETQ. The ends lost 2 bases at V and 3 bases at J; junction bases unmatched: 6. This CDR3 is CASSFRPTGDYGYTF. In DNA, the CDR3 is TGCGCCAGCAGCTTTCGGCCGACAGGGGACTATGGCTACACCTTC.

V gene TRBV18 combines with J gene TRBJ1-2; 7 bases match TRBD1. Trimming cost V 3 bases and J 7 bases; bases outside gene matches: 5. CDR1 is KGHSH and CDR2 is LQKENI in the germline V gene. This CDR3 region has 13 residues. The CDR3 nucleotides read TGTGCCAGCTCACCCTGGGACAGAAGTGGCTACACCTTC. Its translation: CASSPWDRSGYTF.

The chain has TRBV30 and TRBJ1-3; D gene ambiguous. The V gene's germline CDR1 is GTSNPN and CDR2 SVGIG (reference sequence). The CDR3 is 13 amino acids. The V end lost 3 bases, the J end lost 0 bases, and 6 bases lay between the germline ends. The CDR3 nucleotides are TGTGCCTGGAGACAGATCTCTGGAAACACCATATATTTT. It encodes CAWRQISGNTIYF. Full variable domain (missing parts from reference TRBV30 and TRBJ1-3): SQTIHQWPATLVQPVGSPLSLECTVEGTSNPNLYWYRQAAGRGLQLLFYSVGIGQISSEVPQNLSASRPQDRQFILSSKKLLLSDSGFYLCAWRQISGNTIYFGEGSWLTVV.

This chain uses TRBV15 with TRBJ2-5, with D perhaps TRBD2 (6 bases). This CDR3 region has 14 residues. In germline, CDR1 is LNHNV, CDR2 YYDKDF (reference sequence). Trimming shortened V by 0 bases and J by 4 bases, and 9 bases separated the two germline ends. For the CDR3, the DNA is TGTGCCACCAGCAGAGACGGAGGGAGAGAGACCCAGTACTTC. This codes for CATSRDGGRETQYF. Together with reference TRBV15 and TRBJ2-5, the CDR3 gives the full variable domain: DAMVIQNPRYQVTQFGKPVTLSCSQTLNHNVMYWYQQKSSQAPKLLFHYYDKDFNNEADTPDNFQSRRPNTSFCFLDIRSPGLGDTAMYLCATSRDGGRETQYFGPGTRLLVL.

The chain has TRBV27 and TRBJ1-2; D is perhaps TRBD1 (5 bases). This CDR3 is built from 15 residues. CDR1 is MNHEY and CDR2 is SMNVEV in the germline V gene (reference sequence). Trimming shortened V by 0 bases and J by 4 bases, and 12 bases separated the two germline ends. This chain's CDR3 is CASSLSRGEGYGYTF. CDR3 nucleotides: TGTGCCAGCAGTTTATCCCGGGGCGAGGGCTATGGCTACACCTTC.

There are a few counts of this clone. The V gene is TRBV6-6, the J gene TRBJ1-5, with 8 positions matching TRBD1. Germline V gives CDR1 MNHNY, CDR2 SVGAGI (reference sequence). The CDR3 covers 13 residues. V shed 7 bases, J shed 7 bases, and the junction held 6 bases outside the gene matches. The CDR3 DNA is TGTGCCAGCACCGGACAGGGAGGACAGCCCCAGCATTTT. This codes for CASTGQGGQPQHF.

The DNA for the CDR3 is TGTGCCAGCAGTTTATCCGGGGGCGCCGGGTCACCCCTCCACTTT. Translating gives CASSLSGGAGSPLHF. The chain joins TRBV27 to TRBJ1-6, with a weak D call TRBD1 (6 bases). The CDR3 is 15 residues long. The V end was cut by 0 bases, the J end by 10 bases, with 13 bases between. Germline V gene data show CDR1 as MNHEY and CDR2 as SMNVEV (reference sequence).

This chain connects TRBV5-4 to TRBJ1-2; a weak D match, TRBD1 (5 bases). CDR3 length: 12 amino acids. V was pared by 4 bases and J by 4 bases, with 8 bases between. Per the germline V gene, CDR1 is SGHNT and CDR2 is YYREEE (reference sequence). The CDR3 region has the DNA TGTGCCAGCAGCGGGACCCCCTATGGCTACACCTTC. Translated: CASSGTPYGYTF.

In its sample, this clone was seen once. The chain uses TRBV18 and TRBJ2-5; 8 positions agree with TRBD1. The CDR3 loop spans 14 amino acids. The V gene's germline CDR1 is KGHSH and CDR2 LQKENI. Trimming at V came to 3 bases and at J to 2 bases, leaving 2 bases not matched to a gene. Written as DNA, the CDR3 is TGTGCCAGCTCACCTAACAGGGGGCAAGAGACCCAGTACTTC. Amino acids: CASSPNRGQETQYF.

The gene calls are TRBV7-2 and TRBJ2-1, with D possibly TRBD2 on 5 matching bases. The CDR3 spans 16 residues. V was pared by 5 bases and J by 0 bases, with 14 bases between. From germline, CDR1 is SGHTA and CDR2 FQGNSA. This CDR3 is CASSPKRLSSYNEQFF. DNA of the CDR3: TGTGCCAGCAGCCCCAAGCGGCTGAGCTCCTACAATGAGCAGTTCTTC.

CDR3 nucleotides: TGTGCCAGCTCACCACCTCTCGGTACTAGCACAGATACGCAGTATTTT. Translated: CASSPPLGTSTDTQYF. The chain couples TRBV18 to TRBJ2-3, with D unclear. This CDR3 has 16 residues. From germline, CDR1 is KGHSH and CDR2 LQKENI. V lost 0 bases and J 0 bases, leaving 10 bases between the germline ends.